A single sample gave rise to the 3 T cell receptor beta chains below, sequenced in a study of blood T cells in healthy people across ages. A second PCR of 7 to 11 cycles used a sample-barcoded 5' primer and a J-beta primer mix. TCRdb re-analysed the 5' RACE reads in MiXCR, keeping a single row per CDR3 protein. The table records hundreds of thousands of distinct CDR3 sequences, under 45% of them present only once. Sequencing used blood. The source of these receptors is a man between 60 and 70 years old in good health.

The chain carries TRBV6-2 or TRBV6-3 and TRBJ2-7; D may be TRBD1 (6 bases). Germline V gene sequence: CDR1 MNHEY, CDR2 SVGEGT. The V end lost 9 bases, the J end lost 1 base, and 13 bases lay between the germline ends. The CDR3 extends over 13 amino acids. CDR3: CASTGHKSYEQYF. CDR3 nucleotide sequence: TGTGCCAGTACAGGGCACAAGTCCTACGAGCAGTACTTC.

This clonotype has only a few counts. CDR3 in amino acids: CASSQDGDRGLLSSYEQYF. The DNA of the CDR3 is TGCGCCAGCAGCCAAGACGGAGACAGGGGACTACTCAGCTCCTACGAGCAGTACTTC. The chain combines TRBV4-1 with TRBJ2-7; tentatively, D is TRBD1 (8 bases). This CDR3 comprises 19 residues. CDR1 and CDR2 (germline): MGHRA, YSYEKL. V lost 0 bases and J lost 0, with 21 bases in between.

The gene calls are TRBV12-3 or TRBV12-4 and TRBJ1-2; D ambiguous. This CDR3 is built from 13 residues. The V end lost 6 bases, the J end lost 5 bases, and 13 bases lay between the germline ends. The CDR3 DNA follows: TGTGCCAGCAGCCCCACAGTGGCTTATGGCTACACCTTC. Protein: CASSPTVAYGYTF.